In its sample, the clone carrying this T cell receptor (beta chain) was seen many times. This CDR3 comprises 15 residues. Germline CDR1 LGHNA, CDR2 YSLEER. Trimming stripped 3 bases from V and 0 bases from J, with 11 bases between. The data stem from a study of T-cell reconstitution after alpha-beta-depleted transplantation in children. The authors prepared the TCRbeta library with unique molecular identifiers. Via MiXCR, TCRdb re-called the PCR reads, giving one row per CDR3 protein. The sample lists 280,000 or so distinct CDR3 sequences, approximately 10% occurring once. The V call is TRBV4-3, the J call TRBJ1-1; the D gene is possibly TRBD1 (5 bases). The sequence came from a male patient aged 2-15 years who had a stem cell transplant for chronic granulomatous disease, so the T cells may come from the graft donor. This material consisted of peripheral blood, taken 180 days after TCRalphabeta/CD19-depleted stem cell transplant. As DNA, the CDR3 is TGCGCCAGCAGCCAGTGGGGAGGGGTGAACACTGAAGCTTTCTTT. Translation gives CASSQWGGVNTEAFF.